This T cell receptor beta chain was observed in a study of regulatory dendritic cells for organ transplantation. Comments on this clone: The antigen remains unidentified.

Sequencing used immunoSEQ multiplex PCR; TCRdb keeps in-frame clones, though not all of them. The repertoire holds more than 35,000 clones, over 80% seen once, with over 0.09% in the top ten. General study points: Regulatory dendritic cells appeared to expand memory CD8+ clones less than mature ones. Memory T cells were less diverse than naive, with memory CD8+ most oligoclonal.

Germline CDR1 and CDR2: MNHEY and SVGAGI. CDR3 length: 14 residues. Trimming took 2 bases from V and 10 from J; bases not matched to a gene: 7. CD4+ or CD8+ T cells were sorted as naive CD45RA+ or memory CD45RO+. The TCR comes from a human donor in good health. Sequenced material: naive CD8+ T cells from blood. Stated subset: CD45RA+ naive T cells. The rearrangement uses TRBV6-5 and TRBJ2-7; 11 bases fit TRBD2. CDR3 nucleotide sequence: TGTGCCAGCAGTTACGACACTAGCGGGGGACTACAGTACTTC. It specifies CASSYDTSGGLQYF.